Given below is one T cell receptor (beta chain) in context. This table comes from immunoSEQ multiplex PCR, and its TCRdb copy is limited to in-frame clones, with some not included. Of under 85,000 clones listed, around 83% are singletons. The data are from a study of control samples from healthy donors and cancer patients. The ends were cut back, 6 bases at V and 4 bases at J, with 9 bases in the middle. The CDR3 extends over 12 amino acids. The TCR comes from a man in his 60s with head and neck cancer. V usage is TRBV12-3 or TRBV12-4 and J usage is TRBJ1-2, with TRBD1 as a possible D gene (5 bases). What was sequenced was PBMCs. The CDR3 spells CASSFGAYGYTF. CDR3 in DNA: TGTGCCAGCAGCTTCGGGGCCTATGGCTACACCTTC.